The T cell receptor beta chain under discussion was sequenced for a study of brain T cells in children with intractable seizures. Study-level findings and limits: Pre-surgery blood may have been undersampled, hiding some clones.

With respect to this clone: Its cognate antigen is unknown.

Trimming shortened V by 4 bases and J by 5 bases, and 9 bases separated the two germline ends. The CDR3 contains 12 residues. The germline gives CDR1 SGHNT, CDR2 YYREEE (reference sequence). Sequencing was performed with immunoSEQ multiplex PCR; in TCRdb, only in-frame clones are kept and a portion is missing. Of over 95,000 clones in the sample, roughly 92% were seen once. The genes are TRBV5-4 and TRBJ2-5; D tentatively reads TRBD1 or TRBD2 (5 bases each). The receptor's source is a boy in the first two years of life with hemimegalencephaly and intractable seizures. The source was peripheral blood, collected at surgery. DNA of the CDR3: TGTGCCAGCAGCCGGGGCATTGAGACCCAGTACTTC. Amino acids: CASSRGIETQYF.